The 25 T cell receptor beta chains presented below share a single source sample, sequenced in a study of blood T cell repertoires in COVID-19. Here immunoSEQ multiplex PCR was the method, and the copy in TCRdb shows in-frame clones only, minus some. The data show about 81,000 clones, about 88% seen once. Specimen: peripheral blood. The receptors stem from a man between 70 and 80 years old with active or convalescent COVID-19.

V and J are TRBV2 and TRBJ1-4, with D tentatively TRBD1 (6 bases). V was shortened by 7 bases and J by 0 bases, with 9 bases between the two germline ends. The length of the CDR3 is 14 residues. Germline CDR1 is SNHLY and CDR2 is FYNNEI. The CDR3 sequence: CASKGGATNEKLFF. The DNA for the CDR3 is TGTGCCAGCAAGGGGGGGGCAACTAATGAAAAACTGTTTTTT.

This sequence joins TRBV29-1 and TRBJ2-7; TRBD1 agrees at 10 bases. The V gene's germline CDR1 is SQVTM and CDR2 ANQGSEA. The V and J ends lost 3 bases and 4 bases, in that order; junction bases with no gene match: 9. This CDR3 is 15 amino acids long. The chain's CDR3 is CSVDGLRQGAYEQYF. The DNA for the CDR3 is TGCAGCGTTGACGGACTGAGACAGGGGGCTTACGAGCAGTACTTC.

The rearrangement uses TRBV24-1 and TRBJ1-2; maybe TRBD1 (6 bases). The germline CDR1 and CDR2 sequences are KGHDR and SFDVKD. The CDR3 is made up of 15 amino acids. Trimming cost V 4 bases and J 3 bases, with 14 bases left between them. The CDR3 protein is CATSDPGHGYYGYTF. In DNA, the CDR3 is TGTGCCACCAGTGACCCGGGACACGGCTACTATGGCTACACCTTC.

This chain links TRBV11-3 with TRBJ2-2; D is unclear. The CDR3 consists of 11 residues. Germline CDR1 and CDR2: SGHNT and YENEEA. V was shortened by 4 bases and J by 6 bases, with 3 bases between the two germline ends. This CDR3 is CASSSAGELFF. The DNA for the CDR3 is TGTGCCAGCAGCTCGGCCGGGGAGCTGTTTTTT.

The chain recombines TRBV27 with TRBJ2-4; a possible D gene is TRBD1 (6 bases). The V and J ends lost 3 bases and 1 base respectively, with 13 bases between them. This CDR3 region has 16 residues. Germline-derived CDR1 and CDR2 are MNHEY and SMNVEV (reference sequence). The CDR3 sequence: CASSLGAAGAKNIQYF. CDR3 DNA: TGTGCCAGCAGTTTGGGGGCAGCCGGGGCCAAAAACATTCAGTACTTC.

V and J are TRBV27 and TRBJ2-2; tentatively, D is TRBD2 (6 bases). The CDR3 is made up of 15 amino acids. Trimming stripped 6 bases from V and 3 bases from J, with 14 bases between. Per the germline V gene, CDR1 is MNHEY and CDR2 is SMNVEV (reference sequence). DNA for the CDR3: TGTGCCAGCAGCGCCTGGACTATGTACACCGGGGAGCTGTTTTTT. Residues: CASSAWTMYTGELFF.

The chain recombines TRBV3-1 (or the pseudogene TRBV3-2) with TRBJ1-1; 9 bases are a match to TRBD1. CDR3 length: 16 amino acids. J lost 1 base, V lost 4 bases, and 7 bases had no gene match. Germline V gene data show CDR1 as LGHDT and CDR2 as YNNKEL (reference sequence). The chain's CDR3 is CASSLWDREPNTEAFF. CDR3 nucleotide sequence: TGTGCCAGCAGCCTCTGGGACAGGGAACCGAACACTGAAGCTTTCTTT.

The gene calls are TRBV5-1 and TRBJ2-5; 10 bases are shared with TRBD2. V dropped 2 bases and J dropped 2; count of bases not matched to a gene: 6. The CDR3 contains 16 residues. Germline CDR1 reads SGHRS; CDR2 reads YFSETQ. CDR3 nucleotide sequence: TGCGCCAGCAGCTTAAATCCTAGCGGGGGACAAGAGACCCAGTACTTC. Its translation is CASSLNPSGGQETQYF.

This sequence joins TRBV7-9 and TRBJ2-7; TRBD1 might be the D (5 bases). The CDR3 covers 14 residues. The ends were cut back, 2 bases at V and 5 bases at J, with 13 bases in the middle. Germline CDR1 reads SEHNR; CDR2 reads FQNEAQ (reference sequence). CDR3 sequence reads: CASSLRQPDDEQYF. For the CDR3, the DNA is TGTGCCAGCAGCTTAAGACAGCCGGACGACGAGCAGTACTTC.

The chain is built from TRBV19 and TRBJ2-1; 10 nucleotides agree with TRBD2. V gave up 1 base and J gave up 7 bases; unmatched junction bases: 4. This CDR3 spans 15 amino acids. Germline values: CDR1 LNHDA, CDR2 SQIVND (reference sequence). The CDR3 coding sequence is TGTGCCAGTAGTATAGCAACTAGCGGGGTAAATGAGCAGTTCTTC. It codes for CASSIATSGVNEQFF. Full variable domain (rest looked up from reference TRBV19 and TRBJ2-1): DGGITQSPKYLFRKEGQNVTLSCEQNLNHDAMYWYRQDPGQGLRLIYYSQIVNDFQKGDIAEGYSVSREKKESFPLTVTSAQKNPTAFYLCASSIATSGVNEQFFGPGTRLTVL.

J is TRBJ1-4 and V is TRBV7-8; D is perhaps TRBD1 (5 bases). Per the germline V gene, CDR1 is SGHVS and CDR2 is FQNEAQ. The CDR3 length is 15 residues. Between the trimmed V and J ends, which lost 7 bases and 0 bases, there was a span of 12 bases. In DNA, the CDR3 is TGTGCCAGCACCCTCGGGGGTTCAACTAATGAAAAACTGTTTTTT. Protein: CASTLGGSTNEKLFF.

J is TRBJ1-6 and V is TRBV15; 9 nucleotides line up with TRBD1. The CDR3 covers 15 residues. Germline loops: CDR1 LNHNV, CDR2 YYDKDF (reference sequence). Trimming cost V 1 base and J 7 bases; bases outside gene matches: 2. CDR3: CATSRVTGGNSPLHF. The CDR3 bases are TGTGCCACCAGCAGAGTGACAGGGGGGAATTCACCCCTCCACTTT.

The V call is TRBV4-1, the J call TRBJ2-7, with D possibly TRBD2 on 6 matching bases. CDR1 MGHRA and CDR2 YSYEKL come from the germline V gene. The V end lost 4 bases, the J end lost 4 bases, and 17 bases lay between the germline ends. The CDR3 spans 15 residues. The CDR3 DNA is TGCGCCAGCAGCCCTCTGGGAGGTGGCGGGTACGAGCAGTACTTC. This gives the protein CASSPLGGGGYEQYF.

V usage is TRBV5-6 and J usage is TRBJ1-4; the D gene is possibly TRBD1 (5 bases). The CDR3 length is 13 residues. V gave up 9 bases and J gave up 3 bases, with 12 bases separating them. Germline V lookup: CDR1 SGHDT, CDR2 YYEEEE. The CDR3, as DNA: TGTGCCACATCGACAGATCCTAATGAAAAACTGTTTTTT. Its protein product is CATSTDPNEKLFF.

The chain employs TRBV30 and TRBJ2-5; 9 bases line up with TRBD1. The ends lost 2 bases at V and 4 bases at J; junction bases unmatched: 5. Germline assignment: CDR1 GTSNPN and CDR2 SVGIG (reference sequence). The CDR3 contains 14 residues. Written as DNA, the CDR3 is TGTGCCTGGAGTATTCACAGGGGGCGAGAGACCCAGTACTTC. It encodes CAWSIHRGRETQYF.

This chain joins TRBV12-3 or TRBV12-4 and TRBJ1-1; D remains unclear. CDR3 size: 13 residues. Trimming took 3 bases from V and 1 from J, leaving 6 bases between them. CDR3 in DNA: TGTGCCAGCAGTTTTACCGGGAACACTGAAGCTTTCTTT. Translated, it gives CASSFTGNTEAFF.

The chain is built from TRBV5-1 and TRBJ1-1; TRBD1 agrees at 7 bases. This CDR3 has 15 amino acids. Trimming took 0 bases from V and 4 from J; bases not matched to a gene: 6. The germline V gene encodes CDR1 SGHRS and CDR2 YFSETQ. CDR3 protein: CASSLVAGGSTEAFF. The CDR3 nucleotides are TGCGCCAGCAGCTTGGTAGCAGGGGGGAGCACTGAAGCTTTCTTT.

The chain recombines TRBV6-5 with TRBJ1-1; 7 positions match TRBD1. The V segment lost 10 bases and the J segment 0 bases; nucleotides outside the gene matches: 5. This CDR3 is built from 13 residues. Germline-derived CDR1 and CDR2 are MNHEY and SVGAGI. CDR3 in DNA: TGTGCCACCTTCGGGACAGTGAACACTGAAGCTTTCTTT. As protein: CATFGTVNTEAFF.

The chain has TRBV6-6 and TRBJ1-2; 8 positions match TRBD1. Per germline, CDR1 MNHNY and CDR2 SVGAGI (reference sequence). The trim removed 6 bases at V and 5 bases at J, leaving 8 bases unmatched. The CDR3 has 14 residues. This CDR3 reads CASSSETGAYGYTF. The CDR3 coding sequence is TGTGCCAGCAGCTCGGAGACAGGGGCTTATGGCTACACCTTC.

V gene TRBV15 combines with J gene TRBJ1-2; D is possibly TRBD1 (6 bases). This CDR3 is 14 amino acids long. Looked up from germline, CDR1 is LNHNV and CDR2 is YYDKDF (reference sequence). V dropped 3 bases and J dropped 2 bases, with 10 bases sitting between them. Here the CDR3 reads CATSSGGANYGYTF. In DNA, the CDR3 is TGTGCCACCAGCAGTGGGGGGGCAAACTATGGCTACACCTTC.

As regards this clone: The sample holds other DNA sequences that translate to the same CDR3. This rearrangement joins TRBV7-3 to TRBJ2-3, with D unresolved. This CDR3 region has 13 residues. From germline, CDR1 is SGHTA and CDR2 FQGTGA. Deletions cut 2 bases from V and 1 base from J, with 4 bases between. As DNA, the CDR3 is TGTGCCAGCAGCTTATCTGGCACAGATACGCAGTATTTT. It translates to CASSLSGTDTQYF. The entire variable domain, with the rest obtained from reference TRBV7-3 and TRBJ2-3, is as follows: GAGVSQTPSNKVTEKGKYVELRCDPISGHTALYWYRQSLGQGPEFLIYFQGTGAADDSGLPNDRFFAVRPEGSVSTLKIQRTERGDSAVYLCASSLSGTDTQYFGPGTRLTVL.

The rearrangement links TRBV9 to TRBJ1-5; D is ambiguous. From germline, CDR1 is SGDLS and CDR2 YYNGEE. V was cut by 0 bases and J by 6 bases, with 10 bases left in between. This CDR3 region has 14 residues. CDR3 amino acids: CASSVGGGIQPQHF. Written as DNA, the CDR3 is TGTGCCAGCAGCGTAGGAGGAGGAATTCAGCCCCAGCATTTT.

The chain joins TRBV7-2 to TRBJ2-2, with D possibly TRBD2 on 5 matching bases. CDR1 SGHTA and CDR2 FQGNSA come from the germline V gene. V was trimmed by 10 bases and J by 5 bases, leaving 17 bases between them. This CDR3 region has 14 residues. The CDR3 loop reads CATFKTRGTGELFF. The CDR3 nucleotides are TGTGCCACCTTTAAGACCCGGGGTACCGGGGAGCTGTTTTTT.

The J gene is TRBJ1-4, the V gene TRBV7-9; TRBD1 is a possible D gene (5 bases). The CDR3 loop spans 15 amino acids. V was clipped by 5 bases and J by 4 bases, with 14 bases between them. Per germline, CDR1 SEHNR and CDR2 FQNEAQ (reference sequence). The CDR3 spells CASSPGHAGNEKLFF. The CDR3 nucleotides are TGTGCCAGCAGCCCCGGACATGCCGGTAATGAAAAACTGTTTTTT.

This sequence joins TRBV19 and TRBJ2-5; 8 bases align to TRBD1. This CDR3 contains 17 residues. The V gene end was trimmed by 5 bases and the J gene end by 0 bases; junction bases not matched to a gene: 11. CDR1 is LNHDA, CDR2 SQIVND, per germline (reference sequence). The CDR3 loop reads CASSSGRGRSYQETQYF. In nucleotides, the CDR3 is TGTGCCAGTAGTTCCGGCAGGGGGCGATCGTACCAAGAGACCCAGTACTTC. The full variable domain, rest sourced from reference TRBV19 and TRBJ2-5, is DGGITQSPKYLFRKEGQNVTLSCEQNLNHDAMYWYRQDPGQGLRLIYYSQIVNDFQKGDIAEGYSVSREKKESFPLTVTSAQKNPTAFYLCASSSGRGRSYQETQYFGPGTRLLVL.